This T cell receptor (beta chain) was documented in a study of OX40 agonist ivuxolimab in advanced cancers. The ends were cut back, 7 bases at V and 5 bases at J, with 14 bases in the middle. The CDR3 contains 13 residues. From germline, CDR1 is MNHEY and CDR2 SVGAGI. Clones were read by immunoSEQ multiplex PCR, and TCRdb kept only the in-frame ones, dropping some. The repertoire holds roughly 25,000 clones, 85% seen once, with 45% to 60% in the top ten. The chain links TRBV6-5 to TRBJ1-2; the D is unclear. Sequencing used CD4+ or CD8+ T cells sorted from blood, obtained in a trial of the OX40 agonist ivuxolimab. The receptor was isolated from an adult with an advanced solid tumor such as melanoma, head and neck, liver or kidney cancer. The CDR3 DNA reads TGTGCCAGCACCATAAACAGAGGATATGGCTACACCTTC. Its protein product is CASTINRGYGYTF.